This is a list of T cell receptor beta chains from one sample in a study of beta chain features in type 1 diabetes. Clones were read by immunoSEQ multiplex PCR, and TCRdb kept only the in-frame ones, dropping some. The sample holds over 40,000 clones, approximately 48% seen once. Material: stem cell memory CD4+ T cells from blood. These receptors all stem from a woman in her twenties or thirties in good health. The CDR3 runs from the conserved cysteine through the conserved F or W. The D gene is left open where the match is weak. Expanded clones are given a class, and other clones once, few, many or no size at all.

j_call clone_size d_call v_call cdr3_length cdr3_nt cdr3_aa
TRBJ2-3 NA NA TRBV28 17 TGTGCCAGCGGGACTGGGGGGTTGGGGCAAGGGACAGATACGCAGTATTTT CASGTGGLGQGTDTQYF
TRBJ2-2 NA TRBD2 TRBV6-1 15 TGTGCCAGCAGCTGGACTAGCGGGAACCCCGGGGAGCTGTTTTTT CASSWTSGNPGELFF
TRBJ1-2 few NA TRBV6-1 15 TGTGCCAGCAGTGAAAGTGGCACATCTAACTATGGCTACACCTTC CASSESGTSNYGYTF
TRBJ2-3 few TRBD1 TRBV9 14 TGTGCCAGCAGCGGGGGACAGCCGGCGGATACGCAGTATTTT CASSGGQPADTQYF
TRBJ1-1 NA TRBD1 TRBV19 15 TGTGCCAGCTGGGACAGGGGTGGGTGGAGCACTGAAGCTTTCTTT CASWDRGGWSTEAFF
TRBJ2-5 few TRBD2 TRBV28 16 TGTGCCAGCAGTTTTGTCGCCGTAGCGGGGATAGAGACCCAGTACTTC CASSFVAVAGIETQYF
TRBJ2-2 NA TRBD2 TRBV6-4 16 TGTGCCAGCAGTCCTGGGACTAGCAGATTCACCGGGGAGCTGTTTTTT CASSPGTSRFTGELFF
TRBJ1-1 NA NA TRBV7-9 15 TGTGCCAGCAGCCCGGGGGGCAGTTGGAACACTGAAGCTTTCTTT CASSPGGSWNTEAFF
TRBJ2-1 NA TRBD2 TRBV28 15 TGTGCCAGCAGTCTCACTAGCGGACCTTACAATGAGCAGTTCTTC CASSLTSGPYNEQFF
TRBJ2-1 NA TRBD2 TRBV7-3 16 TGTGCCAGCAGCTTAACTCCTAGCGGGAACTCCCATGAGCAGTTCTTC CASSLTPSGNSHEQFF
TRBJ1-5 NA NA TRBV7-2 14 TGTGCCAGCAGCTTTGGGGGGATAAATCAGCCCCAGCATTTT CASSFGGINQPQHF
TRBJ2-1 NA TRBD1 TRBV27 14 TGTGCCAGCACCCGCCAGGGGGCCCTCAATGAGCAGTTCTTC CASTRQGALNEQFF
TRBJ1-2 NA TRBD1 TRBV20-1 11 TGCAGTGCGCGCGACAGGGTTGGCTACACCTTC CSARDRVGYTF
TRBJ2-5 NA TRBD1 TRBV7-9 18 TGTGCCAGCAGCTCAAGCCTCCCGGGCAGGGGGTTGCAAGAGACCCAGTACTTC CASSSSLPGRGLQETQYF
TRBJ2-7 few NA TRBV7-9 14 TGTGCCAGCAGCTTAGCGCGAGCGCCCTACGAGCAGTACTTC CASSLARAPYEQYF
TRBJ2-6 NA TRBD1 TRBV7-6 16 TGTGCCAGCAGCTTAACAGGGGACTCTGGGGCCAACGTCCTGACTTTC CASSLTGDSGANVLTF
TRBJ2-1 few TRBD2 TRBV5-8 18 TGTGCCAGCAGTCCGACTAGGCTTAGCGGGAGTTCCTACAATGAGCAGTTCTTC CASSPTRLSGSSYNEQFF
TRBJ1-5 NA NA TRBV28 14 TGTGCCAGCACCCGGACAGCCCCAAATCAGCCCCAGCATTTT CASTRTAPNQPQHF
TRBJ2-7 NA NA TRBV27 14 TGTGCCAGCAGAAGCAGGGGTGTAGTGACCGAGCAGTACTTC CASRSRGVVTEQYF
TRBJ1-3 NA TRBD1 TRBV7-2 16 TGTGCCAGCAGCTCACGGAGACAGGGGGCTGGAAACACCATATATTTT CASSSRRQGAGNTIYF
TRBJ2-1 few TRBD2 TRBV7-2 17 TGTGCCAGCAGCTTAGAACTAGCGGGAGGTCCCTACAATGAGCAGTTCTTC CASSLELAGGPYNEQFF
TRBJ2-1 NA NA TRBV27 15 TGTGCCAGCAGTTTTGTGGACAGAATGGACAATGAGCAGTTCTTC CASSFVDRMDNEQFF
TRBJ2-1 NA TRBD1 TRBV14 12 TGTGCCAGCAGCGTTGTATGGGACAGTCCGTTCTTC CASSVVWDSPFF
TRBJ2-5 NA NA TRBV19 14 TGTGCCAGTAGTATCGGGCCCGGGAAAGAGACCCAGTACTTC CASSIGPGKETQYF
TRBJ2-1 once TRBD2 TRBV13 16 TGTGCCAGCAGCTTAGGAGCGCTAGCGGGATTCTATGAGCAGTTCTTC CASSLGALAGFYEQFF
TRBJ1-2 NA TRBD1 TRBV28 14 TGTGCCAGCAGTTCGGGACAGCATCTTTATGGCTACACCTTC CASSSGQHLYGYTF
TRBJ2-3 few NA TRBV15 13 TGTGCCACCAGCAGAGCAAGCACAGATACGCAGTATTTT CATSRASTDTQYF
TRBJ2-7 NA NA TRBV7-3 13 TGTGCCAGCAGCTTCGCGAAAGCCAACGAGCAGTACTTC CASSFAKANEQYF
TRBJ2-5 NA TRBD2 TRBV28 14 TGTGCCAGCAGTTTGGGACTAGCGAAAGAGACCCAGTACTTC CASSLGLAKETQYF
TRBJ2-7 NA TRBD1 TRBV5-4 15 TGTGCCAGCAGCTTGGGACAGGGGTACTCCTACGAGCAGTACTTC CASSLGQGYSYEQYF
TRBJ2-1 NA TRBD2 TRBV7-3 17 TGTGCCAGCAGCTTAACGGGGGGGACTAGCGGGAGAGGTGAGCAGTTCTTC CASSLTGGTSGRGEQFF
TRBJ2-5 NA NA TRBV29-1 13 TGCAGCGTTGAACCCCCCAGGCAAGAGACCCAGTACTTC CSVEPPRQETQYF
TRBJ2-5 NA TRBD2 TRBV19 15 TGTGCCAGTAGTATCACGACTAGCGGGAAAGAGACCCAGTACTTC CASSITTSGKETQYF